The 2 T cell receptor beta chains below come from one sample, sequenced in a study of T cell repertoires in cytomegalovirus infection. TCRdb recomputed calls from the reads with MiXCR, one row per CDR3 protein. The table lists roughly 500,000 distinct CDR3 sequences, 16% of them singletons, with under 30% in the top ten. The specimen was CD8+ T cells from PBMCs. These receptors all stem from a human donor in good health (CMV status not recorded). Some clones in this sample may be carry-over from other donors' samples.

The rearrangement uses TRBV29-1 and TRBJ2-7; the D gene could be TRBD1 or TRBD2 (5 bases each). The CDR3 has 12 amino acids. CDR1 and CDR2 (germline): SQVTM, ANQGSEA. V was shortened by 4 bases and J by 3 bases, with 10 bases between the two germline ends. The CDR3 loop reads CSVGDPRYEQYF. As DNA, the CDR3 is TGCAGCGTTGGGGACCCTCGCTACGAGCAGTACTTC.

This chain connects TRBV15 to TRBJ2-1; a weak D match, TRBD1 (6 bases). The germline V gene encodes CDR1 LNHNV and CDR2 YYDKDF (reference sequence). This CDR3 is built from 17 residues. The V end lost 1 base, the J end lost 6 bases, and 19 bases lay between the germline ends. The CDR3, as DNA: TGTGCCACCAGCAGAGGTCAAACAGGGTTGGGGCGCAATGAGCAGTTCTTC. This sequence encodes CATSRGQTGLGRNEQFF.